Presented here are 29 T cell receptor beta chains from one specimen sequenced in a study of blood T cell repertoires in COVID-19. The table came from immunoSEQ multiplex PCR; TCRdb's copy has only in-frame clones and leaves some out. The repertoire holds over 130,000 clones, with approximately 84% as singletons. Sequencing input: PBMCs or T cells enriched from blood (not recorded which). The receptors stem from a man aged 45-65 years in a cohort exposed to, infected with or recovered from COVID-19 (not recorded which).

The chain joins TRBV19 to TRBJ1-2; a weak D match, TRBD1 (5 bases). V dropped 5 bases and J dropped 3 bases, with 19 bases sitting between them. This CDR3 has 16 amino acids. Germline V CDR1 and CDR2: LNHDA, SQIVND (reference sequence). The CDR3 DNA reads as TGTGCCAGTAGTGTCCCCCTGGCAGGGTGGGACTATGGCTACACCTTC. This sequence encodes CASSVPLAGWDYGYTF.

The gene calls are TRBV19 and TRBJ1-1; a weak D match, TRBD1 (6 bases). V was shortened by 7 bases and J by 5 bases, with 20 bases between the two germline ends. Per germline, CDR1 LNHDA and CDR2 SQIVND (reference sequence). There are 15 residues in the CDR3. CDR3 DNA sequence: TGTGCCAGTAATAAGGACAGCGGAAAGAGGACTGAAGCTTTCTTT. It encodes CASNKDSGKRTEAFF.

The chain couples TRBV7-3 to TRBJ2-7; TRBD1 agrees at 8 bases. Per germline, CDR1 SGHTA and CDR2 FQGTGA. V lost 1 base to trimming and J lost 5 bases; unmatched junction nucleotides: 7. The CDR3 is 15 residues long. The CDR3 DNA follows: TGTGCCAGCAGCTTAAACCCCGGACAGGGCCACGAGCAGTACTTC. Translating gives CASSLNPGQGHEQYF.

The chain carries TRBV10-3 and TRBJ2-3; TRBD2 might be the D (7 bases). The germline gives CDR1 ENHRY, CDR2 SYGVKD. V was shortened by 3 bases and J by 0 bases, with 22 bases between the two germline ends. CDR3 length: 19 amino acids. The CDR3 coding sequence is TGTGCCATCAGTGATAATGTGGGGAGGGGGGCCCAAAGCACAGATACGCAGTATTTT. This encodes CAISDNVGRGAQSTDTQYF.

The genes are TRBV5-1 and TRBJ1-2; tentative D call: TRBD1 (6 bases). Trimming shortened V by 3 bases and J by 2 bases, and 8 bases separated the two germline ends. Germline V gene lookup returns CDR1 SGHRS and CDR2 YFSETQ. The CDR3 sequence is 13 residues long. CDR3 residues: CASSWTVNYGYTF. The DNA of the CDR3 is TGCGCCAGCAGCTGGACAGTAAACTATGGCTACACCTTC.

The chain combines TRBV18 with TRBJ2-7; 11 nucleotides line up with TRBD2. After removal of 3 bases from V and 2 bases from J, the junction contained 6 bases not matched to a gene. This CDR3 region has 16 residues. CDR1 and CDR2 (germline): KGHSH, LQKENI. The CDR3 DNA reads TGTGCCAGCTCACCCCCGGGACTAGCGGATCCCTACGAGCAGTACTTC. This codes for CASSPPGLADPYEQYF.

The chain is built from TRBV27 and TRBJ1-2, with D perhaps matching TRBD1 (5 bases). There are 14 residues in the CDR3. Trimming took off 0 bases at V and 6 bases at J, with 11 bases between the two ends. Germline CDR1 MNHEY, CDR2 SMNVEV (reference sequence). The CDR3 sequence is CASSLSPGRDGYTF. Written as DNA, the CDR3 is TGTGCCAGCAGTTTATCGCCCGGCAGGGATGGCTACACCTTC.

The rearrangement uses TRBV7-9 and TRBJ1-4, with no clear D. The CDR3 is made up of 13 amino acids. In germline, CDR1 is SEHNR, CDR2 FQNEAQ (reference sequence). V lost 3 bases to trimming and J lost 5 bases, with 7 bases between them. The CDR3 sequence is CASSFSGNEKLFF. CDR3 bases: TGTGCCAGCAGCTTCAGCGGGAATGAAAAACTGTTTTTT. Complete variable domain (other parts from reference TRBV7-9 and TRBJ1-4): DTGVSQNPRHKITKRGQNVTFRCDPISEHNRLYWYRQTLGQGPEFLTYFQNEAQLEKSRLLSDRFSAERPKGSFSTLEIQRTEQGDSAMYLCASSFSGNEKLFFGSGTQLSVL.

The V and J genes are TRBV11-3 and TRBJ2-1; 10 nucleotides match TRBD2. V was clipped by 2 bases and J by 2 bases; unmatched bases: 9. Germline CDR1 reads SGHNT; CDR2 reads YENEEA. The CDR3 length is 18 residues. The CDR3 DNA is TGTGCCAGCAGCTTATCGAGCGGGAGGGCCAAAGCCTACAATGAGCAGTTCTTC. Its translation is CASSLSSGRAKAYNEQFF. Full variable domain (missing parts from reference TRBV11-3 and TRBJ2-1): EAGVVQSPRYKIIEKKQPVAFWCNPISGHNTLYWYLQNLGQGPELLIRYENEEAVDDSQLPKDRFSAERLKGVDSTLKIQPAELGDSAVYLCASSLSSGRAKAYNEQFFGPGTRLTVL.

This clone has a handful of counts. The rearrangement joins TRBV27 to TRBJ2-7; tentative D call: TRBD2 (6 bases). Trimming left V 3 bases short and J 2 bases short, with 14 bases between. The germline V gene has CDR1 MNHEY and CDR2 SMNVEV (reference sequence). There are 15 residues in the CDR3. DNA for the CDR3: TGTGCCAGCAGTTTGGGGGGACTTTCTGCCTACGAGCAGTACTTC. It translates to CASSLGGLSAYEQYF.

The chain has TRBV11-2 and TRBJ1-2; 8 bases agree with TRBD1. Trimming removed 0 bases from V and 4 bases from J; junction bases left unmatched: 7. This CDR3 comprises 16 residues. Germline lookup yields CDR1 SGHAT and CDR2 FQNNGV. CDR3 amino acids: CASSLDSQGGIYGYTF. Written as DNA, the CDR3 is TGTGCCAGCAGCTTAGATTCACAGGGGGGAATCTATGGCTACACCTTC.

The rearrangement joins TRBV10-3 to TRBJ2-6; 11 bases align to TRBD1. The CDR3 length is 17 residues. Germline V lookup: CDR1 ENHRY, CDR2 SYGVKD. V shed 6 bases and J 0 bases; nucleotides not matched to a gene: 4. CDR3 sequence reads: CAISGTGGPSGANVLTF. The CDR3 DNA sequence: TGTGCCATCAGCGGGACAGGGGGGCCCTCTGGGGCCAACGTCCTGACTTTC.

V usage is TRBV4-1 and J usage is TRBJ1-6, with 8 positions matching TRBD1. There are 15 residues in the CDR3. With 6 bases clipped from V and 6 bases from J, the junction kept 7 bases outside the gene matches. Looked up from germline, CDR1 is MGHRA and CDR2 is YSYEKL. This chain's CDR3 is CASSLQGEVNSPLHF. The CDR3 DNA is TGCGCCAGCAGTCTACAGGGGGAAGTTAATTCACCCCTCCACTTT.

This chain links TRBV4-3 with TRBJ2-7; no reliable D call. Germline CDR1 reads LGHNA; CDR2 reads YSLEER. V was pared by 8 bases and J by 5 bases, with 10 bases between. This CDR3 has 11 amino acids. The CDR3: CASGEWNEQYF. Written as DNA, the CDR3 is TGCGCCAGCGGAGAATGGAACGAGCAGTACTTC.

This chain joins TRBV11-2 and TRBJ2-7; the match to TRBD2 covers 8 bases. The CDR3 is 14 residues long. Germline lookup yields CDR1 SGHAT and CDR2 FQNNGV. The V segment lost 3 bases and the J segment 5 bases; nucleotides outside the gene matches: 6. CDR3 in DNA: TGTGCCAGCAGCTTCCCGGGGGGGGGCAACGAGCAGTACTTC. Its translation: CASSFPGGGNEQYF. Full variable domain (remainder filled in from reference TRBV11-2 and TRBJ2-7): EAGVAQSPRYKIIEKRQSVAFWCNPISGHATLYWYQQILGQGPKLLIQFQNNGVVDDSQLPKDRFSAERLKGVDSTLKIQPAKLEDSAVYLCASSFPGGGNEQYFGPGTRLTVT.

CDR3 nucleotide sequence: TGCGCCAGCAGCTTACAGGGTACCGGGGAGCTGTTTTTT. Its translation is CASSLQGTGELFF. The chain recombines TRBV5-1 with TRBJ2-2, with D perhaps matching TRBD1 (6 bases). Trimming stripped 2 bases from V and 5 bases from J, with 7 bases between. CDR1 and CDR2 from the germline V gene are SGHRS and YFSETQ. This CDR3 spans 13 amino acids.

The rearrangement links TRBV29-1 to TRBJ2-6; the match to TRBD2 covers 7 bases. The V segment lost 1 base and the J segment 1 base; nucleotides outside the gene matches: 4. The CDR3 is 16 residues long. Germline V gene lookup returns CDR1 SQVTM and CDR2 ANQGSEA. CDR3 residues: CSVEGGGESGANVLTF. The CDR3 coding sequence is TGCAGCGTTGAAGGCGGGGGAGAGTCTGGGGCCAACGTCCTGACTTTC.

This clone was seen more than once but under ten times. V usage is TRBV28 and J usage is TRBJ2-1, with D perhaps matching TRBD1 (6 bases). CDR1 is MDHEN, CDR2 SYDVKM, per germline. V was clipped by 1 base and J by 8 bases, with 15 bases between them. The CDR3 runs 15 residues. For the CDR3, the DNA is TGTGCCAGCAGTTTATCCAGGGGCTACAGGTATGAGCAGTTCTTC. Translating it yields CASSLSRGYRYEQFF.

In its sample, this clone was seen a few times. V usage is TRBV2 and J usage is TRBJ1-4, with D maybe TRBD1 (6 bases). Germline V gene sequence: CDR1 SNHLY, CDR2 FYNNEI. Trimming shortened V by 4 bases and J by 2 bases, and 11 bases separated the two germline ends. This CDR3 contains 15 residues. The CDR3 here is CASSGQGQTNEKLFF. The CDR3 DNA reads TGTGCCAGCAGTGGCCAGGGGCAGACTAATGAAAAACTGTTTTTT.

A few counts support this clone. The rearrangement joins TRBV24-1 to TRBJ2-5, with 10 bases identical to TRBD2. J lost 0 bases, V lost 3 bases, and 3 bases had no gene match. CDR1 is KGHDR and CDR2 is SFDVKD in the germline V gene. This CDR3 region has 16 residues. The CDR3 spells CATSDAGTSDQETQYF. The CDR3 nucleotides read TGTGCCACCAGTGATGCCGGGACTAGCGACCAAGAGACCCAGTACTTC.

The chain carries TRBV5-6 and TRBJ1-5, with no clear D. The CDR3 covers 16 residues. Germline V lookup: CDR1 SGHDT, CDR2 YYEEEE. V shed 1 base and J shed 2 bases, with 13 bases lying between them. CDR3 DNA sequence: TGTGCCAGCAGCTTGCGCATGGGTGCGGGCAATCAGCCCCAGCATTTT. Its protein is CASSLRMGAGNQPQHF.

This clone was recorded only once. The CDR3 spells CASSYIASHYNEQFF. Written as DNA, the CDR3 is TGTGCCAGCAGTTATATAGCGAGCCACTACAATGAGCAGTTCTTC. The V and J genes are TRBV28 and TRBJ2-1; D is perhaps TRBD2 (5 bases). This CDR3 comprises 15 residues. The germline gives CDR1 MDHEN, CDR2 SYDVKM. Trimming shortened V by 4 bases and J by 3 bases, and 13 bases separated the two germline ends.

The chain couples TRBV15 to TRBJ1-5; the D gene is possibly TRBD1 (5 bases). Trimming left V 5 bases short and J 7 bases short, with 15 bases between. CDR1 is LNHNV, CDR2 YYDKDF, per germline (reference sequence). The CDR3 loop spans 14 amino acids. This CDR3 reads CATSSRDSGQPQHF. Here the CDR3 DNA reads TGTGCCACCAGCTCCCGGGACTCTGGCCAGCCCCAGCATTTT.

This rearrangement joins TRBV14 to TRBJ1-4, with D possibly being TRBD1 (5 bases). The CDR3 spans 15 residues. V was trimmed by 4 bases and J by 8 bases, leaving 17 bases between them. Germline values: CDR1 SGHDN, CDR2 FVKESK. CDR3 sequence (DNA): TGTGCCAGCAGCCGGCAGGACACAATAGGGGAAAAACTGTTTTTT. Its protein is CASSRQDTIGEKLFF.

In its sample, this clone was seen once. The gene calls are TRBV6-1 and TRBJ2-7; 11 nucleotides align to TRBD2. V dropped 1 base and J dropped 1; count of bases not matched to a gene: 6. This CDR3 region has 17 residues. Per germline, CDR1 MNHNS and CDR2 SASEGT. The chain's CDR3 is CASSEGYSGRGSYEQYF. The CDR3, as DNA: TGTGCCAGCAGTGAAGGCTATAGCGGGAGGGGGTCCTACGAGCAGTACTTC.

The chain carries TRBV6-5 and TRBJ2-3; D not certain. Per the germline V gene, CDR1 is MNHEY and CDR2 is SVGAGI. The ends were cut back, 0 bases at V and 0 bases at J, with 7 bases in the middle. The CDR3 is 15 residues long. The CDR3 region has the DNA TGTGCCAGCAGTTACTCGAGTCACAGCACAGATACGCAGTATTTT. This encodes CASSYSSHSTDTQYF.

This rearrangement joins TRBV12-3 or TRBV12-4 to TRBJ2-7, with D tentatively TRBD1 (6 bases). V was shortened by 5 bases and J by 2 bases, with 7 bases between the two germline ends. The CDR3 contains 12 residues. The CDR3 sequence: CASSTGTYEQYF. CDR3 coding DNA: TGTGCCAGCAGTACAGGGACCTACGAGCAGTACTTC.

The V call is TRBV10-3, the J call TRBJ1-5; 8 nucleotides align to TRBD1. V shed 7 bases, J shed 5 bases, and the junction held 7 bases outside the gene matches. The length of the CDR3 is 14 residues. The germline V gene encodes CDR1 ENHRY and CDR2 SYGVKD. The CDR3 DNA follows: TGTGCCATCAACGGCAGGGGGCTGGATCAGCCCCAGCATTTT. Translated: CAINGRGLDQPQHF.

The rearrangement joins TRBV3-1 (or the pseudogene TRBV3-2) to TRBJ1-6; 8 positions agree with TRBD1. The germline V gene has CDR1 LGHDT and CDR2 YNNKEL (reference sequence). The CDR3 extends over 14 amino acids. The junction had 0 bases not matched to a gene; V was cut back by 3 bases and J by 5 bases. CDR3 bases: TGTGCCAGCAGCCAGGGACAGGATAATTCACCCCTCCACTTT. Protein product: CASSQGQDNSPLHF.